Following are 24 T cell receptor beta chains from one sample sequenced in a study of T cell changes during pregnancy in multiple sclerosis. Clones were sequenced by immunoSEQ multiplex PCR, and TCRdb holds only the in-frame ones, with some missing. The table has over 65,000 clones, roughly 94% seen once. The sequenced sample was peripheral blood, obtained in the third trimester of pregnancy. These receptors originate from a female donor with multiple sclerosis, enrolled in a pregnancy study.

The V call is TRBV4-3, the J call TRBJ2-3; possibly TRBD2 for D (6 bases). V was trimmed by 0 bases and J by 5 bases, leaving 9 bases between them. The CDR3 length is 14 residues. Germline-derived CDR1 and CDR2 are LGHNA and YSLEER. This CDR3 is CASSQEGLGDTQYF. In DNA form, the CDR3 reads TGCGCCAGCAGCCAAGAGGGACTGGGAGATACGCAGTATTTT.

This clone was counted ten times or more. CDR3: CASSEFDQPQHF. The CDR3 DNA reads as TGTGCCAGCAGTGAATTCGATCAGCCCCAGCATTTT. V is TRBV6-1 and J is TRBJ1-5; D unclear. Trimming took 2 bases from V and 5 from J, leaving 4 bases between them. This CDR3 region has 12 residues. Germline CDR1 reads MNHNS; CDR2 reads SASEGT.

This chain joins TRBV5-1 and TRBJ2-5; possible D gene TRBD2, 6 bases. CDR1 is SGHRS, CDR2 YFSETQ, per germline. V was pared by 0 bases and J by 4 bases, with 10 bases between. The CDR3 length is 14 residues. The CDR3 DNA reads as TGCGCCAGCAGCTTGGGACTAGTGAGAGAGACCCAGTACTTC. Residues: CASSLGLVRETQYF. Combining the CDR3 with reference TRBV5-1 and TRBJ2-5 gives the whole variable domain KAGVTQTPRYLIKTRGQQVTLSCSPISGHRSVSWYQQTPGQGLQFLFEYFSETQRNKGNFPGRFSGRQFSNSRSEMNVSTLELGDSALYLCASSLGLVRETQYFGPGTRLLVL.

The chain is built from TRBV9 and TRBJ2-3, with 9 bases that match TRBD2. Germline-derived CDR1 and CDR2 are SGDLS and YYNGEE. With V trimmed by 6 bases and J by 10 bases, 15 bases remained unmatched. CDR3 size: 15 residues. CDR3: CASNGAGGPRESQYF. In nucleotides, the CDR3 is TGTGCCAGCAACGGGGCGGGGGGGCCCCGCGAGTCGCAGTATTTT.

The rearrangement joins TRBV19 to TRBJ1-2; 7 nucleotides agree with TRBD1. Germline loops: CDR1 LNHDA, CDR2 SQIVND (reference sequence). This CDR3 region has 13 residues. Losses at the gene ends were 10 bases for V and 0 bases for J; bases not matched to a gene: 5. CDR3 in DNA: TGTGCCACCAGGGGACAGACTAACTATGGCTACACCTTC. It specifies CATRGQTNYGYTF.

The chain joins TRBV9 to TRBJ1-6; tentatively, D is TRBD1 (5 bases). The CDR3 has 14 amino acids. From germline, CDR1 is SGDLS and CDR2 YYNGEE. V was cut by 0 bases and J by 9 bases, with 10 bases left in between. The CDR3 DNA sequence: TGTGCCAGCAGCGTAGGGCAGGGAGGTTCACCCCTCCACTTT. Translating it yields CASSVGQGGSPLHF.

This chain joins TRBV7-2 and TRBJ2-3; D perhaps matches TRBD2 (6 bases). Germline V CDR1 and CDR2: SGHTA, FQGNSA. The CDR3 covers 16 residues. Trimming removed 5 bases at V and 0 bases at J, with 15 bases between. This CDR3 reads CASSRTGTPSTDTQYF. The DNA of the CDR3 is TGTGCCAGCAGCCGCACCGGGACTCCTAGCACAGATACGCAGTATTTT.

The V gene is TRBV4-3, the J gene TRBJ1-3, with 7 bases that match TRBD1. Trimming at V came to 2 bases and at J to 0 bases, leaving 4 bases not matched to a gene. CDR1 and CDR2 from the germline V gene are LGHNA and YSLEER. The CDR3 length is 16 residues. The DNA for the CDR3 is TGCGCCAGCAGCCAAACAGGGGCCCCCTCTGGAAACACCATATATTTT. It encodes CASSQTGAPSGNTIYF.

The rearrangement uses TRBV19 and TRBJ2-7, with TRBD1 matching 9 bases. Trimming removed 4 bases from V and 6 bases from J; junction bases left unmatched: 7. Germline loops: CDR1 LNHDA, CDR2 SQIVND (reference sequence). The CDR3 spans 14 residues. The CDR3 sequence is CASSSGQGITEQYF. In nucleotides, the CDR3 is TGTGCCAGTAGTAGTGGACAGGGGATTACCGAGCAGTACTTC.

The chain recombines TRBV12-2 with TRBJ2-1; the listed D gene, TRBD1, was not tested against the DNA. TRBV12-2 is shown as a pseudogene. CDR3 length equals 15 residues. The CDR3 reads CASRLIQTSYNEQFF. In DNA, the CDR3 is TGTGCAAGTCGCTTAATTCAGACATCCTACAATGAGCAGTTCTTC.

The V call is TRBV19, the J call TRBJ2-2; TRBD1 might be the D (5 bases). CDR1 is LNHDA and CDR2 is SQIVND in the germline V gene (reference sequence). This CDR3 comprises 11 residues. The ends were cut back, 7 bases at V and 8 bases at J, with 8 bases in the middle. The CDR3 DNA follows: TGTGCCAGTACAGGGTCTGGGGAGCTGTTTTTT. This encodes CASTGSGELFF.

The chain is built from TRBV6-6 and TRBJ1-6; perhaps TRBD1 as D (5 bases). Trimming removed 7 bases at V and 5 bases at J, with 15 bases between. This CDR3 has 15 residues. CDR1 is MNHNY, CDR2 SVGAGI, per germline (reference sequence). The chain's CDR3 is CASTASGLNNSPLHF. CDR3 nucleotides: TGTGCCAGCACCGCTTCAGGGCTAAATAATTCACCCCTCCACTTT.

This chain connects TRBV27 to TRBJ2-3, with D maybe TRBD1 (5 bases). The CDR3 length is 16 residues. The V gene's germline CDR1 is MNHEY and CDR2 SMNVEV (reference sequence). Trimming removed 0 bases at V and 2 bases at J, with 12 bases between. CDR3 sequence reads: CASSLSAGPPTDTQYF. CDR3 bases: TGTGCCAGCAGTTTATCGGCAGGGCCTCCCACAGATACGCAGTATTTT.

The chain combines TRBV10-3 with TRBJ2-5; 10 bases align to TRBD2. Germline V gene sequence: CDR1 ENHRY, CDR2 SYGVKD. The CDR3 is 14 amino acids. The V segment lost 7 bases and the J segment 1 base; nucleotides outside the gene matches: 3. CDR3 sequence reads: CAIKAGGAQETQYF. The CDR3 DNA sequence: TGTGCCATCAAAGCGGGGGGGGCCCAAGAGACCCAGTACTTC.

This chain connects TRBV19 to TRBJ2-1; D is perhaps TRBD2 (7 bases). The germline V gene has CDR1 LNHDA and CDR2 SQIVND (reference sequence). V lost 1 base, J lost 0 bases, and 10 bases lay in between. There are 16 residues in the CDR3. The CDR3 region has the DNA TGTGCCAGTAGTATAGGTGCGGGGGCCTCCTACAATGAGCAGTTCTTC. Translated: CASSIGAGASYNEQFF.

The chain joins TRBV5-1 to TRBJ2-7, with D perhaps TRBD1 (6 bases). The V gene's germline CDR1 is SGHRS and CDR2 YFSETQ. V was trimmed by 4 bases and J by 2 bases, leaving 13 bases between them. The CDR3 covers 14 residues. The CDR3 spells CASSPGTPAYEQYF. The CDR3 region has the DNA TGCGCCAGCAGCCCGGGGACACCTGCCTACGAGCAGTACTTC.

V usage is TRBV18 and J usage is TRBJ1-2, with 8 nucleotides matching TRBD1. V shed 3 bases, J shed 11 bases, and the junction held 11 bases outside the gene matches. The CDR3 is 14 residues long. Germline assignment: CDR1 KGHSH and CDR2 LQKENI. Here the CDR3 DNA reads TGTGCCAGCTCACCGGCCCGGGACAGGCGAGTGTACACCTTC. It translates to CASSPARDRRVYTF.

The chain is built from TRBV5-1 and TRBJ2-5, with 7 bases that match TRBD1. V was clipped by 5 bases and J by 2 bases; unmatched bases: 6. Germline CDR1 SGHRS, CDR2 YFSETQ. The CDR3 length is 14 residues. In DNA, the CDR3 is TGCGCCAGCAGTTCTGGGACAGCACAAGAGACCCAGTACTTC. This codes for CASSSGTAQETQYF.

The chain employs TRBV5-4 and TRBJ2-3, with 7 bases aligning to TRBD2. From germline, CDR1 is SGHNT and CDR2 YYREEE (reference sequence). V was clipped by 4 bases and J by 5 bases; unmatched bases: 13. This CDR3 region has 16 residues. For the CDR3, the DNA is TGTGCCAGCAGCCCCTCGGGAGCGGGGAGATTAGATACGCAGTATTTT. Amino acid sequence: CASSPSGAGRLDTQYF.

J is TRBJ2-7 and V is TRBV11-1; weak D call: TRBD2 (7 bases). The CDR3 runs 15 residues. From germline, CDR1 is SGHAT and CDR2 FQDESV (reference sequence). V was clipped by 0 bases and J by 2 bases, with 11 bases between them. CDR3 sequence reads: CASSLASGDTYEQYF. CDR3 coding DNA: TGTGCCAGCAGCTTAGCGAGCGGGGACACCTACGAGCAGTACTTC.

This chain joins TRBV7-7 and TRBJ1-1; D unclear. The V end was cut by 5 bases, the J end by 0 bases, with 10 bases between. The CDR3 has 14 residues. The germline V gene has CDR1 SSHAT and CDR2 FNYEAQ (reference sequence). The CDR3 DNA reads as TGTGCCAGCAGCCCATTCGGGGTGAACACTGAAGCTTTCTTT. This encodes CASSPFGVNTEAFF.

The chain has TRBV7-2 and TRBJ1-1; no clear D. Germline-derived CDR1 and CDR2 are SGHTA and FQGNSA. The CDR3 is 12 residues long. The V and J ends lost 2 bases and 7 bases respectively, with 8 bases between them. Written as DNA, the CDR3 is TGTGCCAGCAGCTTACACGAACTTGAAGCTTTCTTT. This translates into CASSLHELEAFF. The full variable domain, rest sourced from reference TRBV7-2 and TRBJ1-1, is GAGVSQSPSNKVTEKGKDVELRCDPISGHTALYWYRQSLGQGLEFLIYFQGNSAPDKSGLPSDRFSAERTGGSVSTLTIQRTQQEDSAVYLCASSLHELEAFFGQGTRLTVV.

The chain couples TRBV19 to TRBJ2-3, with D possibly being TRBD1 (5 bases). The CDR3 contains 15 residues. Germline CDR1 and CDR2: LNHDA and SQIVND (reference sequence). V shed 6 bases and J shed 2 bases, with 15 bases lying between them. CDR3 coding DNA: TGTGCCAGTAGACAGGCCGCTAGATTCACAGATACGCAGTATTTT. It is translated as CASRQAARFTDTQYF. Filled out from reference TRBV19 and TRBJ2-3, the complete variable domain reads DGGITQSPKYLFRKEGQNVTLSCEQNLNHDAMYWYRQDPGQGLRLIYYSQIVNDFQKGDIAEGYSVSREKKESFPLTVTSAQKNPTAFYLCASRQAARFTDTQYFGPGTRLTVL.

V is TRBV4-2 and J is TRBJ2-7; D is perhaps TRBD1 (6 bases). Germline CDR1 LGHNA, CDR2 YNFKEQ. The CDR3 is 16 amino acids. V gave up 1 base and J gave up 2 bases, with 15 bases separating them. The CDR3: CASSQVWDTLTYEQYF. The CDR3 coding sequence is TGTGCCAGCAGCCAAGTGTGGGACACCCTAACCTACGAGCAGTACTTC.